This T cell receptor (beta chain) was recovered during a study of shared clonotypes between healthy human individuals. General observations from the study: Shared clonotypes: about 5% naive CD4, 3.5% to 4% naive CD8, less than 2.5% memory CD4, over 0.3% memory CD8. The authors sampled blood alone, and tissue repertoires likely differ. What rarefaction showed was incomplete sorted-subset sequencing despite large depth.

The protocol was immunoSEQ multiplex PCR, while the TCRdb copy is restricted to in-frame clones and leaves out a portion. The table lists over a million clones, 98% of them singletons. Note on this clone: Its cognate antigen is unknown.

Material for sequencing was naive CD4+ T cells sorted from blood. As for subset: CD45RA+ positively selected. The origin of this receptor is a man aged 25-40 years in good health.

The CDR3 coding sequence is TGTGCCAGCAGTTTGCCAGGGACTAGCGGGAGCGAGGGCACAGATACGCAGTATTTT. Translating gives CASSLPGTSGSEGTDTQYF. The V call is TRBV28, the J call TRBJ2-3, with 14 nucleotides matching TRBD2. Germline V gene lookup returns CDR1 MDHEN and CDR2 SYDVKM. The CDR3 has 19 residues. V lost 3 bases to trimming and J lost 1 base; unmatched junction nucleotides: 9.